This T cell receptor beta chain was captured in a study of neurological immune-mediated disorders. TCRdb recomputed calls from the 5' RACE reads with MiXCR, one row per CDR3 protein. The profile shows tens of thousands of distinct CDR3 sequences, 7% to 8% of them singletons. CDR1 MDHEN and CDR2 SYDVKM come from the germline V gene. V shed 8 bases and J shed 2 bases, with 7 bases lying between them. CDR3 length: 12 amino acids. The table lists this clonotype with many counts. V gene TRBV28 combines with J gene TRBJ1-5; TRBD1 is a possible D gene (5 bases). This receptor was obtained from a middle-aged woman in good health. Material: PBMCs. CDR3 coding DNA: TGTGCCAGCCGGGGGGGCAATCAGCCCCAGCATTTT. Translating it yields CASRGGNQPQHF.